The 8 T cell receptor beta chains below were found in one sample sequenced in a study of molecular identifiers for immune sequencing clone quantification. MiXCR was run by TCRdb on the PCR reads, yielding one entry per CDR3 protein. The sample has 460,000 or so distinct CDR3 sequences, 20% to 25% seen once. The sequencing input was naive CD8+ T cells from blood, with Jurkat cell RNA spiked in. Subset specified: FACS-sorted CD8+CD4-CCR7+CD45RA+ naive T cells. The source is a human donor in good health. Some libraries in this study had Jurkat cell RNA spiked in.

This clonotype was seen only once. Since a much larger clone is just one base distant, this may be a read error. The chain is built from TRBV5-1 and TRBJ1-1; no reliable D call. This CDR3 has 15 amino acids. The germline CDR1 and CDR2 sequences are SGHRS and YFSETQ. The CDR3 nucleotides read TGCGCCAGCAGCTTGTCGTCAGTACCGAACACTGGAGCTTTCTTT. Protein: CASSLSSVPNTGAFF.

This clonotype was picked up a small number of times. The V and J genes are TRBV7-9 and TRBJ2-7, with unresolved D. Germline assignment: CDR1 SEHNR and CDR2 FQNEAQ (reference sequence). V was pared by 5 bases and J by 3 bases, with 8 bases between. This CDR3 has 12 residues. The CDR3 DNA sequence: TGTGCCAGCAGCCACAAGGACTACGAGCAGTACTTC. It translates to CASSHKDYEQYF. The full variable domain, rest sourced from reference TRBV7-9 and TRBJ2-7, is DTGVSQNPRHKITKRGQNVTFRCDPISEHNRLYWYRQTLGQGPEFLTYFQNEAQLEKSRLLSDRFSAERPKGSFSTLEIQRTEQGDSAMYLCASSHKDYEQYFGPGTRLTVT.

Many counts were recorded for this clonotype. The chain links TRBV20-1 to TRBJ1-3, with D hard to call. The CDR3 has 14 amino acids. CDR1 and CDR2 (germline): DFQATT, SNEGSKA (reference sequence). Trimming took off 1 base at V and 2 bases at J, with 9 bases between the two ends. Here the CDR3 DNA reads TGCAGTGCTAGAGGGGGATTCACTGGAAACACCATATATTTT. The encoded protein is CSARGGFTGNTIYF.

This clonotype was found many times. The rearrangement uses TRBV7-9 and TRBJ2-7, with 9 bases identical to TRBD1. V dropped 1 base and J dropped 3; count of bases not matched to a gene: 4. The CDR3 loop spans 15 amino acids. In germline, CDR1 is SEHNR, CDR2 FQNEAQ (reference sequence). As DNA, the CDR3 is TGTGCCAGCAGCTTAGGACAGGGGGTAGTCTACGAGCAGTACTTC. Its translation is CASSLGQGVVYEQYF.

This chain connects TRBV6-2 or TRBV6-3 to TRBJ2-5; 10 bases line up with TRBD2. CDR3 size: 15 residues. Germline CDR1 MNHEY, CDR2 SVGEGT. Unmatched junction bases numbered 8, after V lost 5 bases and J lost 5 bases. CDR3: CASSPGTSVSETQYF. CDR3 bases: TGTGCCAGCAGTCCCGGGACTAGCGTTTCGGAGACCCAGTACTTC.

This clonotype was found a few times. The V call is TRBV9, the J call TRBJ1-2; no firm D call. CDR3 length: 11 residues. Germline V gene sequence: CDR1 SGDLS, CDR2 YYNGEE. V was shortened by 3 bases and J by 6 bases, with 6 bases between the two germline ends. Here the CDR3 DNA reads TGTGCCAGCAGCGCCATCCATGGCTACACCTTC. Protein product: CASSAIHGYTF.

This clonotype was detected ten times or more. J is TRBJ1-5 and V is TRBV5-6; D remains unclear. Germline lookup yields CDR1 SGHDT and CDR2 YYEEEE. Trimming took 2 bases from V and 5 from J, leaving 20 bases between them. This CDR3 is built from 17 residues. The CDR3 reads CASSLRRTNNPDQPQHF. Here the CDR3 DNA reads TGTGCCAGCAGCTTACGCCGAACAAATAATCCGGATCAGCCCCAGCATTTT.

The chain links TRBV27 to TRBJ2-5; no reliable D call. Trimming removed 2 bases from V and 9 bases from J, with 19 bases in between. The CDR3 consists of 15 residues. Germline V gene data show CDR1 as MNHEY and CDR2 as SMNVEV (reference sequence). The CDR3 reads CASSLKVSSSGPQYF. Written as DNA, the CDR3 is TGTGCCAGCAGTTTAAAAGTCAGTTCCTCCGGGCCCCAGTACTTC.